The clone carrying this T cell receptor beta chain was counted ten times or more. This record comes from a study of neurological immune-mediated disorders. Germline CDR1 is WSHSY and CDR2 is SAAADI. This CDR3 is 13 amino acids long. The V gene lost 6 bases and the J gene lost 9 bases, with 15 bases spanning the gap. MiXCR was run by TCRdb on the 5' RACE reads, yielding one entry per CDR3 protein. The sample lists roughly 52,000 distinct CDR3 sequences, 3.8% occurring once. The TCR originated in a man aged 55 to 70 with multiple sclerosis. Sequencing used PBMCs. This sequence joins TRBV10-2 and TRBJ2-1; perhaps TRBD2 as D (5 bases). The CDR3 loop reads CASSQLLGGEQFF. Written as DNA, the CDR3 is TGCGCCAGCAGCCAACTTCTCGGAGGTGAGCAGTTCTTC.